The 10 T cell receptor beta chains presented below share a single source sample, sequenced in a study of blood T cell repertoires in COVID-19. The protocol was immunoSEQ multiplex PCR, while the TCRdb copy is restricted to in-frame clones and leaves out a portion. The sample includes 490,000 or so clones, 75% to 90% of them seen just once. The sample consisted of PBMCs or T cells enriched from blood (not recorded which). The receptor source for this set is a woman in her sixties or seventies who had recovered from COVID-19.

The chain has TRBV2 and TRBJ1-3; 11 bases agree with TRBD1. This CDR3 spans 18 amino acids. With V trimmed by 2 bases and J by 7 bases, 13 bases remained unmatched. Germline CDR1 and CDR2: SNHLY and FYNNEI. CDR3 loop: CASSEMGQGVVIGNTIYF. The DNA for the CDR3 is TGTGCCAGCAGTGAAATGGGACAGGGGGTAGTAATAGGGAACACCATATATTTT.

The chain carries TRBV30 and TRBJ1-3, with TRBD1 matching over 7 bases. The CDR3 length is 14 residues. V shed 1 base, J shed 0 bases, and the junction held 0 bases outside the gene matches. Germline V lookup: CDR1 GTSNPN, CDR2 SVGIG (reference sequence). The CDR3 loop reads CAWSEGASGNTIYF. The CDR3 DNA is TGTGCCTGGAGTGAGGGGGCCTCTGGAAACACCATATATTTT.

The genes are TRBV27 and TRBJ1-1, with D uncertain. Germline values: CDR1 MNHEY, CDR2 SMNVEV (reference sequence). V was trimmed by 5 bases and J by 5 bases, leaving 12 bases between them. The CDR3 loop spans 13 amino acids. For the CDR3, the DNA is TGTGCCAGCAGTCCTACTCGAAGAACTGAAGCTTTCTTT. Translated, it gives CASSPTRRTEAFF.

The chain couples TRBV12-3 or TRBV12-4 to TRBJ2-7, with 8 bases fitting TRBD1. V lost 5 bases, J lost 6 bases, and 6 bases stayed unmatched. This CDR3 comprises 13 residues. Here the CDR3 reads CASSRQGKGEQYV. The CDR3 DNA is TGTGCCAGCAGTCGACAGGGGAAAGGCGAGCAGTACGTC.

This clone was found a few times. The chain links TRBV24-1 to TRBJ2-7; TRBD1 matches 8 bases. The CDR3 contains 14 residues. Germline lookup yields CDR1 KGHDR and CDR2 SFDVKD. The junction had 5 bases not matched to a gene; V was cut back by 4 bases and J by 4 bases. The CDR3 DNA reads TGTGCCACCAGTGACTCTGACAGGGGTTACGAGCAGTACTTC. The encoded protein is CATSDSDRGYEQYF.

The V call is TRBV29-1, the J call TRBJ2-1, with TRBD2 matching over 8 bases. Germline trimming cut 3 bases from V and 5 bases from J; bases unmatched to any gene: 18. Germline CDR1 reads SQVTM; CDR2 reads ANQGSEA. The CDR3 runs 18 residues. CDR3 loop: CSVDGLIVSGGNDNEQFF. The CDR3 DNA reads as TGCAGCGTTGATGGGTTGATTGTAAGCGGGGGAAACGACAATGAGCAGTTCTTC.

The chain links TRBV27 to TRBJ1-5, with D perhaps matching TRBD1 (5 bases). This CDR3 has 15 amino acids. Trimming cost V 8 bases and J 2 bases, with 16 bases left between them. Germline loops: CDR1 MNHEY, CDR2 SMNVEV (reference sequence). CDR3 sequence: CASRRGVDGNQPQHF. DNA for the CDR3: TGTGCCAGCCGCCGGGGGGTGGATGGCAATCAGCCCCAGCATTTT.

CDR3 sequence: CASSERQGRYYGYTF. The CDR3 DNA reads TGTGCCAGCAGTGAACGACAGGGGCGCTACTATGGCTACACCTTC. This chain links TRBV6-1 with TRBJ1-2; 8 nucleotides line up with TRBD1. The V segment lost 2 bases and the J segment 3 bases; nucleotides outside the gene matches: 5. CDR3 length: 15 amino acids. Germline V gives CDR1 MNHNS, CDR2 SASEGT.

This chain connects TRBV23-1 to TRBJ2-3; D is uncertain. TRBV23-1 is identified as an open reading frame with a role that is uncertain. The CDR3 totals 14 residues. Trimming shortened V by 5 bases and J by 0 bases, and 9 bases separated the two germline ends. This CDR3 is CASSCPGSTDTQYF. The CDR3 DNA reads TGCGCCAGCAGTTGTCCCGGGAGCACAGATACGCAGTATTTT.

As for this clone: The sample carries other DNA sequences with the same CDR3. The CDR3 loop reads CASSPGYMNTEAFF. CDR3 nucleotides: TGCGCCAGCAGCCCGGGGTACATGAACACTGAAGCTTTCTTT. The chain carries TRBV5-1 and TRBJ1-1; the D is unclear. This CDR3 is 14 amino acids long. From germline, CDR1 is SGHRS and CDR2 YFSETQ. V was pared by 4 bases and J by 0 bases, with 10 bases between.